The 15 T cell receptor beta chains reported below all come from one sample, sequenced in a study of T-cell reconstitution after alpha-beta-depleted transplantation in children. It was with unique molecular identifiers that the TCRbeta library was prepared. Via MiXCR, TCRdb re-called the PCR reads, giving one row per CDR3 protein. Among more than 500,000 distinct CDR3 sequences listed, 9.5% to 12% were seen once. The specimen was PBMCs, mostly from graft donor cells, collected 180 days after TCRalphabeta/CD19-depleted stem cell transplant. Every receptor here comes from a female patient between 2 and 15 years old who had a stem cell transplant for aplastic anemia, so the T cells may come from the graft donor.

The chain joins TRBV20-1 to TRBJ2-1; perhaps TRBD2 as D (6 bases). This CDR3 is built from 17 residues. The V gene's germline CDR1 is DFQATT and CDR2 SNEGSKA (reference sequence). V was clipped by 0 bases and J by 6 bases, with 21 bases between them. This chain's CDR3 is CSARDLRVTGVSNEQFF. CDR3 in DNA: TGCAGTGCTAGAGATCTAAGGGTGACGGGAGTCTCCAATGAGCAGTTCTTC.

This clonotype was seen a few times. The CDR3 region is CASSSLGGREAYEQYV. CDR3 sequence (DNA): TGTGCCAGCAGCTCACTGGGGGGGAGAGAAGCCTACGAGCAGTACGTC. The V and J genes are TRBV2 and TRBJ2-7; 7 bases match TRBD2. CDR1 is SNHLY and CDR2 is FYNNEI in the germline V gene. The CDR3 totals 16 residues. With 6 bases clipped from V and 2 bases from J, the junction kept 13 bases outside the gene matches.

This clonotype appeared a few times. The J gene is TRBJ1-1, the V gene TRBV7-2; 9 bases align to TRBD1. CDR1 is SGHTA, CDR2 FQGNSA, per germline. V trimming: 10 bases; J trimming: 5 bases; junction bases outside the gene matches: 14. CDR3 length equals 15 residues. The chain's CDR3 is CATSTQGAKGTEAFF. CDR3 coding DNA: TGTGCCACCTCTACACAGGGGGCGAAAGGGACTGAAGCTTTCTTT.

The chain links TRBV28 to TRBJ2-7; TRBD2 aligns across 8 bases. Germline loops: CDR1 MDHEN, CDR2 SYDVKM. Germline trimming cut 5 bases from V and 9 bases from J; bases unmatched to any gene: 18. The CDR3 runs 16 residues. CDR3 DNA: TGTGCCAGCAGTCCCTCCCTGCCGGGACTAGGGATCGGGCAGTACTTC. It encodes CASSPSLPGLGIGQYF.

This clonotype was seen at least ten times. This chain uses TRBV4-3 with TRBJ1-2; D may be TRBD1 (5 bases). Germline CDR1 and CDR2: LGHNA and YSLEER. The germline V and J ends were trimmed by 4 bases and 8 bases, with 8 bases remaining between them. The CDR3 is 11 amino acids. CDR3 in DNA: TGCGCCAGCAGCCCAGGGACCGGCTACACCTTC. It is translated as CASSPGTGYTF.

CDR3 sequence: CASSRGRNQETQYF. The CDR3 DNA follows: TGTGCCAGCAGTAGGGGACGGAACCAAGAGACCCAGTACTTC. This sequence joins TRBV6-2 or TRBV6-3 and TRBJ2-5, with D tentatively TRBD1 or TRBD2 (5 bases each). The CDR3 has 14 amino acids. From germline, CDR1 is MNHEY and CDR2 SVGEGT. The V end was cut by 5 bases, the J end by 0 bases, with 10 bases between.

This chain joins TRBV24-1 and TRBJ2-2; a weak D match, TRBD2 (5 bases). This CDR3 is built from 13 residues. Germline values: CDR1 KGHDR, CDR2 SFDVKD. The V end was cut by 4 bases, the J end by 5 bases, with 7 bases between. The CDR3 DNA reads TGTGCCACCAGTGAGTGGGAGACCGGGGAGCTGTTTTTT. Encoded protein: CATSEWETGELFF.

This clonotype showed up just a few times. The chain couples TRBV7-9 to TRBJ2-1; 11 bases are shared with TRBD2. This CDR3 contains 16 residues. Trimming took 5 bases from V and 5 from J; bases not matched to a gene: 8. Germline CDR1 is SEHNR and CDR2 is FQNEAQ (reference sequence). The CDR3 region has the DNA TGTGCCAGCAGCCATTTTAGCGGGAGGGCCCACAATGAGCAGTTCTTC. Its translation is CASSHFSGRAHNEQFF.

This chain uses TRBV28 with TRBJ1-3; TRBD1 aligns across 9 bases. This CDR3 region has 16 residues. CDR1 MDHEN and CDR2 SYDVKM come from the germline V gene. J gave up 3 bases and V 5 bases, and 8 bases lay outside the gene matches. The CDR3 nucleotides are TGTGCCAGCAGTCCCCCGGGACAGGGCTTTGGAAACACCATATATTTT. This encodes CASSPPGQGFGNTIYF.

This clonotype was seen more than once but under ten times. The chain couples TRBV28 to TRBJ2-7, with D perhaps matching TRBD2 (6 bases). This CDR3 spans 15 amino acids. Per germline, CDR1 MDHEN and CDR2 SYDVKM. V was trimmed by 4 bases and J by 1 base, leaving 14 bases between them. Here the CDR3 reads CASSSAAGRSYEQYV. In DNA form, the CDR3 reads TGTGCCAGCAGTTCCGCGGCGGGACGTTCCTACGAGCAGTACGTC.

The gene calls are TRBV12-3 or TRBV12-4 and TRBJ2-1; 12 bases fit TRBD2. This CDR3 spans 14 amino acids. Trimming took 6 bases from V and 8 from J; bases not matched to a gene: 5. CDR3 sequence (DNA): TGTGCCAGCAGCCGACTAGCGGGAGATGATGAGCAGTTCTTC. Its translation is CASSRLAGDDEQFF.

CDR3 in amino acids: CASRSGDSPYEQYF. CDR3 in DNA: TGTGCCAGCAGGTCAGGGGACAGCCCATACGAGCAGTACTTC. This chain joins TRBV28 and TRBJ2-7, with TRBD1 matching over 7 bases. CDR1 is MDHEN and CDR2 is SYDVKM in the germline V gene. The length of the CDR3 is 14 residues. V dropped 6 bases and J dropped 4; count of bases not matched to a gene: 9.

The gene calls are TRBV6-2 or TRBV6-3 and TRBJ2-7; D is uncertain. Trimming cost V 8 bases and J 4 bases, with 15 bases left between them. Germline V gives CDR1 MNHEY, CDR2 SVGEGT. This CDR3 is 13 amino acids long. In nucleotides, the CDR3 is TGTGCCAGCGTTGGTCAATTCCCGTACGAGCAGTACGTC. Protein product: CASVGQFPYEQYV.

Details on this clonotype: An end of the junction does not agree with germline; a read error may underlie this. The V and J genes are TRBV12-3 or TRBV12-4 and TRBJ2-1; 12 bases are a match to TRBD2. This CDR3 has 18 amino acids. The CDR3 DNA reads as TGTGCCTGCAGTTTAAGGGCTAGCGGGAGGGCGGGGAACAATGAGCAGTTCTTC. Translation gives CACSLRASGRAGNNEQFF.

This clonotype was counted a few times. One end of the junction varies from germline; a read error may be responsible. V and J are TRBV7-8 and TRBJ2-3; 9 nucleotides agree with TRBD2. CDR1 is SGHVS and CDR2 is FQNEAQ in the germline V gene. This CDR3 is 15 amino acids long. CDR3 in DNA: TGTGCCAGCAGCCTAGCGGGGTGGGGCACAGATACGCAGTATTTT. Protein sequence: CASSLAGWGTDTQYF.